The 18 T cell receptor beta chains given below trace back to one sample, sequenced in a study of cytomegalovirus exposure and HLA in healthy donors. Amplification used 60 Vbeta primers and 13 Jbeta primers. Data came from immunoSEQ multiplex PCR; TCRdb stores just in-frame clones and leaves some out. This sample has roughly 150,000 clones, with 50% to 75% found just once. The sample comprised PBMCs. Receptor source: a woman aged 25 to 39 in good health and CMV-seropositive.

V usage is TRBV19 and J usage is TRBJ1-1; 9 nucleotides align to TRBD1. Germline V gene data show CDR1 as LNHDA and CDR2 as SQIVND (reference sequence). The CDR3 runs to 16 residues. V was clipped by 3 bases and J by 0 bases; unmatched bases: 5. The CDR3 sequence is CASSIFTGGMNTEAFF. The CDR3 DNA sequence: TGTGCCAGTAGTATTTTTACAGGGGGCATGAACACTGAAGCTTTCTTT. Full variable domain (outside the CDR3, taken from reference TRBV19 and TRBJ1-1): DGGITQSPKYLFRKEGQNVTLSCEQNLNHDAMYWYRQDPGQGLRLIYYSQIVNDFQKGDIAEGYSVSREKKESFPLTVTSAQKNPTAFYLCASSIFTGGMNTEAFFGQGTRLTVV.

The chain uses TRBV4-1 and TRBJ2-3; TRBD2 agrees at 8 bases. Germline CDR1 MGHRA, CDR2 YSYEKL. Unmatched junction bases numbered 6, after V lost 4 bases and J lost 0 bases. The CDR3 sequence is 16 residues long. The CDR3 region is CASSPLGLVSTDTQYF. CDR3 nucleotide sequence: TGCGCCAGCAGCCCCCTGGGACTAGTGAGCACAGATACGCAGTATTTT.

The chain links TRBV6-6 to TRBJ2-5; a weak D match, TRBD2 (5 bases). The J call is in doubt because the DNA end fits TRBJ2-7 better. Germline assignment: CDR1 MNHNY and CDR2 SVGAGI (reference sequence). This CDR3 region has 13 residues. The CDR3 bases are TGTGCCAGCAGTTACTCTAGCGCTCGCGAGCAGTACTTC. Protein sequence: CASSYSSAREQYF.

This clone has just one count. The chain combines TRBV5-5 with TRBJ2-2; 11 bases are a match to TRBD2. Germline values: CDR1 SGHKS, CDR2 YYEKEE (reference sequence). This CDR3 has 18 amino acids. After removal of 4 bases from V and 4 bases from J, the junction contained 12 bases not matched to a gene. CDR3: CASSRDIIAGGPTGELFF. As DNA, the CDR3 is TGTGCCAGCAGCCGGGACATAATAGCGGGAGGGCCCACCGGGGAGCTGTTTTTT.

This rearrangement joins TRBV9 to TRBJ1-5, with a possible D match to TRBD1 (6 bases). Germline V gene sequence: CDR1 SGDLS, CDR2 YYNGEE. Trimming took off 2 bases at V and 6 bases at J, with 12 bases between the two ends. The CDR3 loop spans 14 amino acids. The CDR3 reads CASSVGGAVQPQHF. In DNA form, the CDR3 reads TGTGCCAGCAGCGTGGGGGGGGCGGTTCAGCCCCAGCATTTT.

The J gene is TRBJ1-5, the V gene TRBV27; possibly TRBD1 for D (5 bases). Trimming left V 4 bases short and J 2 bases short, with 9 bases between. CDR3 length: 14 residues. CDR1 and CDR2 (germline): MNHEY, SMNVEV (reference sequence). CDR3 DNA: TGTGCCAGCAGTTATCAGGGCGGCAATCAGCCCCAGCATTTT. It codes for CASSYQGGNQPQHF.

V is TRBV15 and J is TRBJ1-1; D gene uncertain. Germline lookup yields CDR1 LNHNV and CDR2 YYDKDF (reference sequence). The CDR3 extends over 14 amino acids. The germline V and J ends were trimmed by 5 bases and 5 bases, with 15 bases remaining between them. The CDR3 sequence: CATSPRSGLTEAFF. The CDR3 nucleotides are TGTGCCACCAGCCCCCGATCGGGGTTGACTGAAGCTTTCTTT.

The chain combines TRBV28 with TRBJ1-1; D might be TRBD1 (6 bases). CDR3 length: 15 residues. The germline V and J ends were trimmed by 2 bases and 8 bases, with 18 bases remaining between them. CDR1 is MDHEN, CDR2 SYDVKM, per germline. As DNA, the CDR3 is TGTGCCAGCAGTTTACCCGGGACAAGACGGGTGGAAGCTTTCTTT. Translating gives CASSLPGTRRVEAFF.

This clone was seen a handful of times. The rearrangement uses TRBV5-1 and TRBJ2-5; tentatively, D is TRBD1 (6 bases). V was clipped by 2 bases and J by 3 bases, with 14 bases between them. The germline V gene has CDR1 SGHRS and CDR2 YFSETQ. The CDR3 has 15 amino acids. The CDR3 nucleotides are TGCGCCAGCAGCTTAAGGTTAGGGGGAGAAGAGACCCAGTACTTC. Translated, it gives CASSLRLGGEETQYF. Based on the CDR3 plus reference TRBV5-1 and TRBJ2-5, the full variable domain is KAGVTQTPRYLIKTRGQQVTLSCSPISGHRSVSWYQQTPGQGLQFLFEYFSETQRNKGNFPGRFSGRQFSNSRSEMNVSTLELGDSALYLCASSLRLGGEETQYFGPGTRLLVL.

This chain uses TRBV5-1 with TRBJ1-1; D may be TRBD1 (5 bases). Germline CDR1 and CDR2: SGHRS and YFSETQ. V shed 1 base and J shed 0 bases, with 13 bases lying between them. The CDR3 runs 16 residues. CDR3 loop: CASSLHPGLMNTEAFF. The CDR3 nucleotides read TGCGCCAGCAGCTTGCATCCAGGGCTTATGAACACTGAAGCTTTCTTT.

This clone was seen only a few times. The chain links TRBV2 to TRBJ1-2; 7 nucleotides match TRBD1. This CDR3 has 14 residues. The J segment lost 3 bases and the V segment lost 6 bases, leaving 7 bases of the junction unmatched. Germline V gene lookup returns CDR1 SNHLY and CDR2 FYNNEI. CDR3 nucleotides: TGTGCCAGCAGCTTGACAGGGATGGACTATGGCTACACCTTC. This gives the protein CASSLTGMDYGYTF. The complete variable domain, with remaining parts taken from reference TRBV2 and TRBJ1-2, reads EPEVTQTPSHQVTQMGQEVILRCVPISNHLYFYWYRQILGQKVEFLVSFYNNEISEKSEIFDDQFSVERPDGSNFTLKIRSTKLEDSAMYFCASSLTGMDYGYTFGSGTRLTVV.

The genes are TRBV18 and TRBJ1-5; D remains ambiguous. Germline values: CDR1 KGHSH, CDR2 LQKENI. The length of the CDR3 is 15 residues. Trimming cost V 2 bases and J 0 bases, with 8 bases left between them. CDR3 region: CASSPRSNSNQPQHF. Here the CDR3 DNA reads TGTGCCAGCTCACCAAGGAGTAATAGCAATCAGCCCCAGCATTTT.

This clone has more than one count but fewer than ten. The CDR3 DNA is TGTGCCAGCAGCCGTACGGGACTAGCAGATTCCTACAATGAGCAGTTCTTC. As protein: CASSRTGLADSYNEQFF. The gene calls are TRBV4-2 and TRBJ2-1, with 9 nucleotides matching TRBD2. Germline V gene sequence: CDR1 LGHNA, CDR2 YNFKEQ. V was pared by 4 bases and J by 1 base, with 8 bases of the junction left unmatched. CDR3 size: 17 residues.

The genes are TRBV4-2 and TRBJ2-5; 8 bases fit TRBD1. Germline V gene data show CDR1 as LGHNA and CDR2 as YNFKEQ. V lost 0 bases to trimming and J lost 0 bases; unmatched junction nucleotides: 3. This CDR3 region has 16 residues. The DNA of the CDR3 is TGTGCCAGCAGCCAAGAATGGACAGGGCACCAAGAGACCCAGTACTTC. Protein sequence: CASSQEWTGHQETQYF.

The chain links TRBV5-1 to TRBJ2-3; a weak D match, TRBD1 (6 bases). V was cut by 4 bases and J by 0 bases, with 12 bases left in between. The CDR3 has 15 residues. CDR1 SGHRS and CDR2 YFSETQ come from the germline V gene. In DNA form, the CDR3 reads TGCGCCAGCAGCCCCGTCAGGGGTAGCACAGATACGCAGTATTTT. Protein product: CASSPVRGSTDTQYF.

The table lists this clone with a count of one. The rearrangement joins TRBV7-8 to TRBJ2-6, with 7 bases fitting TRBD1. Germline values: CDR1 SGHVS, CDR2 FQNEAQ. The CDR3 is 19 amino acids. The junction had 9 bases not matched to a gene; V was cut back by 1 base and J by 0 bases. DNA for the CDR3: TGTGCCAGCAGCTTAGTTCACAGGGACAGCCCCTCTGGGGCCAACGTCCTGACTTTC. Amino acids: CASSLVHRDSPSGANVLTF. The entire variable domain, with the rest obtained from reference TRBV7-8 and TRBJ2-6, is as follows: GAGVSQSPRYKVAKRGQDVALRCDPISGHVSLFWYQQALGQGPEFLTYFQNEAQLDKSGLPSDRFFAERPEGSVSTLKIQRTQQEDSAVYLCASSLVHRDSPSGANVLTFGAGSRLTVL.

The rearrangement links TRBV9 to TRBJ2-1, with a tentative D call TRBD2 (6 bases). Deletions cut 3 bases from V and 0 bases from J, with 13 bases between. CDR1 is SGDLS, CDR2 YYNGEE, per germline. CDR3 length: 16 amino acids. The CDR3 DNA reads TGTGCCAGCAGCGCCGTAGCGGCCAGCTCCTACAATGAGCAGTTCTTC. This gives the protein CASSAVAASSYNEQFF.

This chain joins TRBV27 and TRBJ2-3, with D possibly matching TRBD1 (6 bases). The CDR3 covers 17 residues. Trimming shortened V by 1 base and J by 0 bases, and 14 bases separated the two germline ends. Germline V gives CDR1 MNHEY, CDR2 SMNVEV (reference sequence). CDR3 loop: CASSLFGAGQSTDTQYF. CDR3 DNA sequence: TGTGCCAGCAGTTTATTCGGGGCAGGACAGAGCACAGATACGCAGTATTTT.